This T cell receptor beta chain was captured by sequencing in a study of T cell responses to AZD1222 COVID-19 vaccine (dated by TCRdb to about 2021). Concerning the study at large: AZD1222 recipients whose second dose came at about 4 weeks and those whose second dose came at about 12 weeks were combined into one group, since spike-specific TCR depth and breadth did not differ between the two schedules. TCR sequencing was performed for about 250 trial participants, of whom roughly 200 were given two doses of AZD1222 and around 25 were given two doses of MenACWY control vaccine. Trial participants were enrolled by age into 18-55, 56-69 and 70-plus year subgroups, with 148, 28 and 57 TCR-sequenced participants respectively.

Note on this clone: Its antigen is currently not known. No base-level quality is on record; no much larger clone is a single base apart.

The CDR3 regions of human TCRbeta chains were subjected to immunosequencing. The paper's processing steps were these. TCRs in the repertoires were matched against a reference library of SARS-CoV-2-specific TCRs that had been generated with the MIRA antigen-specificity platform. Breadth was defined as the fraction of unique TCRs that were SARS-CoV-2-associated. Depth was defined as the fraction of total T cells that were SARS-CoV-2-associated. Using the MIRA data, every spike-specific TCR was mapped to the spike region that the TCR reacted to and assigned to either a CD4 or a CD8 class. Log10-transformed breadth and depth values were compared by one-way ANOVA with Sidak's multiple comparisons tests. What TCRdb holds here is the immuneACCESS table cut down to in-frame rearrangements. Part of the clones is not present; checked against another copy, under half of the missing clones reflect an unresolved V gene, and the others are unexplained. V and J calls and clone size follow that table, whereas D and trimming were derived from the DNA. The sample yields 180,000 or so clones; around 94% were counted once. The top ten clonotypes cover approximately 0.58% of the sample.

Per the publication, the time point label means: baseline before first vaccination. Vaccinee samples came from UK trials COV001 and COV002, including a single-blind randomized controlled phase 2/3 trial of AZD1222 (ChAdOx1 nCoV-19) in healthy adults. For TCRbeta chain sequencing, PBMC samples were collected from trial participants at day 0 and at day 28 after the second dose. Beyond this particular receptor, the publication reports: Reportedly, almost half of the unique spike-specific TCRs recognized epitopes lying outside the regions that are mutated in the B.1.351 and B.1.1.7 variants. Because no day 14 peak-response samples were available, the repertoires could be characterized only after the peak T cell response. In the small 56-69-year group, the increase in depth fell short of significance, most likely because of low power. Conclusions about previously exposed vaccinees are limited because only six or seven AZD1222 recipients were SARS-CoV-2 seropositive at baseline. Spike-specific TCR breadth and depth rose significantly after two AZD1222 doses compared with day 0 and with MenACWY recipients. The vaccine-associated CD4 TCRs covered the entire spike protein, and the dominant responses fell in regions 160-218 and 743-854. Most participants were white British and females outnumbered males, and the authors suggested that clonal diversity may have been underestimated.

The CDR1 and CDR2 encoded by the germline V gene (reference sequence) are LNHDA and SQIVND. The V and J ends are trimmed by 7 bases and 0 bases, leaving 19 bases between them. Taken from cysteine to phenylalanine, the CDR3 has 17 residues. CDR3 DNA is the only sequence kept; it has 51 bases, read in frame from the first base. The sample in question was peripheral blood, obtained on day 0 of AZD1222 vaccination. Recombination linked TRBV19 to TRBJ1-3; no D segment can be confidently identified. The source of this sequence is an adult in good health. This receptor carries the CDR3 CASTSSSSQLSGNTIYF. The DNA sequence is given as TGTGCCAGTACATCCTCGTCCTCGCAACTCTCTGGAAACACCATATATTTT.